Below are 29 T cell receptor beta chains sequenced from a single sample in a study of technical replicates of blood from several donors. This table comes from immunoSEQ multiplex PCR, and its TCRdb copy is limited to in-frame clones, with some not included. Counted here are some 79,000 clones, 91% occurring once; the ten biggest clones make up about 0.4%. The sequenced sample was T cells isolated from PBMCs. The receptors were gathered from a human donor in good health. Some clones in this sample may be carry-over from other donors' samples.

The V and J genes are TRBV7-2 and TRBJ1-3; the match to TRBD1 covers 10 bases. Germline CDR1 and CDR2: SGHTA and FQGNSA. This CDR3 has 17 amino acids. V lost 6 bases and J lost 4; bases outside the gene matches: 12. In DNA, the CDR3 is TGTGCCAGCAGTTCCCGGGACAGGGGAATTTGGGGAAACACCATATATTTT. Translating it yields CASSSRDRGIWGNTIYF. Full variable domain (missing parts from reference TRBV7-2 and TRBJ1-3): GAGVSQSPSNKVTEKGKDVELRCDPISGHTALYWYRQSLGQGLEFLIYFQGNSAPDKSGLPSDRFSAERTGGSVSTLTIQRTQQEDSAVYLCASSSRDRGIWGNTIYFGEGSWLTVV.

The chain employs TRBV21-1 and TRBJ1-2; no DNA check was done on the table's D call, TRBD1. TRBV21-1 corresponds to a pseudogene. CDR3 length: 13 residues. CDR3 DNA sequence: TGTGCCAGCAGCAAAGGACAGGGACCTGGCTACACCTTC. It specifies CASSKGQGPGYTF.

V and J are TRBV7-9 and TRBJ1-2; 7 positions agree with TRBD1. This CDR3 contains 15 residues. Germline trimming cut 4 bases from V and 2 bases from J; bases unmatched to any gene: 7. The germline V gene has CDR1 SEHNR and CDR2 FQNEAQ (reference sequence). The CDR3 region is CASSSSTGLNYGYTF. The CDR3 DNA is TGTGCCAGCAGCTCGTCGACAGGGCTCAACTATGGCTACACCTTC. Combining the CDR3 with reference TRBV7-9 and TRBJ1-2 gives the whole variable domain DTGVSQNPRHKITKRGQNVTFRCDPISEHNRLYWYRQTLGQGPEFLTYFQNEAQLEKSRLLSDRFSAERPKGSFSTLEIQRTEQGDSAMYLCASSSSTGLNYGYTFGSGTRLTVV.

The chain uses TRBV6-5 and TRBJ2-1, with TRBD1 matching over 11 bases. Germline assignment: CDR1 MNHEY and CDR2 SVGAGI. CDR3 size: 16 residues. The J segment lost 4 bases and the V segment lost 0 bases, leaving 2 bases of the junction unmatched. The CDR3 protein is CASSYSGTGGYNEQFF. For the CDR3, the DNA is TGTGCCAGCAGTTACTCCGGGACAGGGGGTTACAATGAGCAGTTCTTC.

The chain carries TRBV4-1 and TRBJ1-2, with D maybe TRBD1 (6 bases). In germline, CDR1 is MGHRA, CDR2 YSYEKL. The V and J ends lost 1 base and 1 base respectively, with 19 bases between them. There are 18 residues in the CDR3. CDR3 nucleotides: TGCGCCAGCAGCCAAGCGGGGGGGGCTGATTTTATTAACTATGGCTACACCTTC. The encoded protein is CASSQAGGADFINYGYTF.

The V gene is TRBV5-6, the J gene TRBJ2-3; D call uncertain. This CDR3 spans 17 amino acids. Germline V gene data show CDR1 as SGHDT and CDR2 as YYEEEE. The ends were cut back, 0 bases at V and 2 bases at J, with 16 bases in the middle. For the CDR3, the DNA is TGTGCCAGCAGCTTGGCCCTCAGATACCAGTCCACAGATACGCAGTATTTT. The encoded protein is CASSLALRYQSTDTQYF.

The genes are TRBV6-5 and TRBJ2-5; the D gene is possibly TRBD1 (5 bases). This CDR3 region has 15 residues. Between the trimmed V and J ends, which lost 0 bases and 3 bases, there was a span of 11 bases. Germline V lookup: CDR1 MNHEY, CDR2 SVGAGI. The CDR3 coding sequence is TGTGCCAGCAGTTACTCGATCGCCAGGGAAGAGACCCAGTACTTC. Protein product: CASSYSIAREETQYF.

This clone was found once. V usage is TRBV10-1 and J usage is TRBJ1-1; D is ambiguous. V was cut by 4 bases and J by 5 bases, with 11 bases left in between. The CDR3 length is 13 residues. Germline loops: CDR1 WNHNN, CDR2 SYGVQD (reference sequence). Here the CDR3 reads CASSASLFTEAFF. The CDR3 DNA reads TGCGCCAGCAGTGCCAGTTTATTTACTGAAGCTTTCTTT.

The chain recombines TRBV27 with TRBJ2-5; 7 nucleotides agree with TRBD2. Germline trimming cut 5 bases from V and 2 bases from J; bases unmatched to any gene: 5. This CDR3 has 14 amino acids. Per germline, CDR1 MNHEY and CDR2 SMNVEV (reference sequence). The CDR3 sequence is CASSPRLAQETQYF. The CDR3 nucleotides are TGTGCCAGCAGTCCAAGACTAGCTCAAGAGACCCAGTACTTC.

The chain recombines TRBV30 with TRBJ2-1, with TRBD2 identical over 7 bases. Germline V gene sequence: CDR1 GTSNPN, CDR2 SVGIG (reference sequence). This CDR3 has 15 amino acids. The ends lost 0 bases at V and 4 bases at J; junction bases unmatched: 6. The CDR3 DNA reads as TGTGCCTGGAGTGTGGTAGCGGGCGCATACAATGAGCAGTTCTTC. The encoded protein is CAWSVVAGAYNEQFF.

The chain couples TRBV18 to TRBJ2-1, with a possible D match to TRBD2 (5 bases). Germline V gives CDR1 KGHSH, CDR2 LQKENI. The ends were cut back, 3 bases at V and 5 bases at J, with 14 bases in the middle. The CDR3 runs to 15 residues. The CDR3 spells CASSPPAVSNNEQFF. CDR3 in DNA: TGTGCCAGCTCACCTCCAGCGGTCTCGAACAATGAGCAGTTCTTC.

The chain employs TRBV29-1 and TRBJ2-7, with TRBD2 identical over 8 bases. The germline CDR1 and CDR2 sequences are SQVTM and ANQGSEA. This CDR3 contains 11 residues. With 5 bases clipped from V and 6 bases from J, the junction kept 3 bases outside the gene matches. The CDR3: CSVSGLGEQYF. DNA for the CDR3: TGCAGCGTTTCGGGACTAGGCGAGCAGTACTTC.

DNA for the CDR3: TGTGCCAGCTCACCAGCGGGAGGGTACGAGCAGTACTTC. Amino acid sequence: CASSPAGGYEQYF. The chain uses TRBV18 and TRBJ2-7; TRBD2 matches 9 bases. Germline lookup yields CDR1 KGHSH and CDR2 LQKENI. This CDR3 has 13 amino acids. The V segment lost 2 bases and the J segment 4 bases; nucleotides outside the gene matches: 0.

The V call is TRBV6-6, the J call TRBJ2-5; TRBD2 agrees at 8 bases. Trimming took 11 bases from V and 5 from J; bases not matched to a gene: 16. The germline CDR1 and CDR2 sequences are MNHNY and SVGAGI (reference sequence). The CDR3 length is 15 residues. CDR3 sequence (DNA): TGTGCCGCCCTACCCAACCGGCGGGAGGTTGAGACCCAGTACTTC. Translated: CAALPNRREVETQYF.

The V gene is TRBV19, the J gene TRBJ2-7, with TRBD1 identical over 9 bases. The CDR3 is made up of 14 amino acids. Trimming cost V 3 bases and J 2 bases; bases outside gene matches: 2. Germline V gene data show CDR1 as LNHDA and CDR2 as SQIVND (reference sequence). The CDR3 region is CASSIGTGPYEQYF. The CDR3 DNA is TGTGCCAGTAGTATTGGGACAGGGCCCTACGAGCAGTACTTC.

The gene calls are TRBV4-2 and TRBJ2-4, with 14 positions matching TRBD2. This CDR3 region has 20 residues. Germline V gene sequence: CDR1 LGHNA, CDR2 YNFKEQ. Trimming removed 1 base from V and 4 bases from J; junction bases left unmatched: 12. The CDR3 DNA sequence: TGTGCCAGCAGCCAAGGGCTTCGACTAGCGGGAGGGCCTTGGAAAAACATTCAGTACTTC. It translates to CASSQGLRLAGGPWKNIQYF.

V gene TRBV7-3 combines with J gene TRBJ2-2; 8 nucleotides agree with TRBD2. The CDR3 sequence is 14 residues long. Trimming took 6 bases from V and 5 from J; bases not matched to a gene: 5. Germline assignment: CDR1 SGHTA and CDR2 FQGTGA. CDR3 residues: CASRDGRGTGELFF. The CDR3, as DNA: TGTGCCAGCAGGGACGGGAGGGGGACCGGGGAGCTGTTTTTT. The whole variable domain, filled in from reference TRBV7-3 and TRBJ2-2, reads GAGVSQTPSNKVTEKGKYVELRCDPISGHTALYWYRQSLGQGPEFLIYFQGTGAADDSGLPNDRFFAVRPEGSVSTLKIQRTERGDSAVYLCASRDGRGTGELFFGEGSRLTVL.

This chain uses TRBV5-1 with TRBJ1-2; D ambiguous. Germline-derived CDR1 and CDR2 are SGHRS and YFSETQ. This CDR3 comprises 15 residues. The V end lost 2 bases, the J end lost 2 bases, and 13 bases lay between the germline ends. The CDR3 reads CASSFGRSRNYGYTF. The CDR3 region has the DNA TGCGCCAGCAGCTTTGGGAGGAGCAGAAACTATGGCTACACCTTC.

The chain has TRBV14 and TRBJ1-2, with 8 bases aligning to TRBD1. Trimming at V came to 6 bases and at J to 4 bases, leaving 7 bases not matched to a gene. Germline loops: CDR1 SGHDN, CDR2 FVKESK. This CDR3 has 14 amino acids. This chain's CDR3 is CASRPTGAPYGYTF. The CDR3 DNA follows: TGTGCCAGCAGGCCGACAGGGGCCCCCTATGGCTACACCTTC.

The chain has TRBV25-1 and TRBJ1-1; D is unclear. The germline V and J ends were trimmed by 5 bases and 3 bases, with 10 bases remaining between them. The length of the CDR3 is 13 residues. The V gene's germline CDR1 is MGHDK and CDR2 SYGVNS. CDR3 nucleotide sequence: TGTGCCAGCAGTTTTGGGCGGGACACTGAAGCTTTCTTT. It specifies CASSFGRDTEAFF.

The chain links TRBV29-1 to TRBJ2-5; D is possibly TRBD2 (5 bases). The CDR3 is 16 amino acids. V was trimmed by 0 bases and J by 1 base, leaving 15 bases between them. CDR1 and CDR2 (germline): SQVTM, ANQGSEA. Written as DNA, the CDR3 is TGCAGCGTTGAAGATCTTGAAGAGCGGAGCCAAGAGACCCAGTACTTC. Protein: CSVEDLEERSQETQYF.

This sequence joins TRBV6-1 and TRBJ1-2; D call uncertain. CDR3 size: 15 residues. Trimming pared 4 bases from V and 8 bases from J, leaving 20 bases between. The V gene's germline CDR1 is MNHNS and CDR2 SASEGT. The CDR3 coding sequence is TGTGCCAGCAGTGTACGTCGAGAGATTATACGCGGCTACACCTTC. This encodes CASSVRREIIRGYTF.

The J gene is TRBJ1-5, the V gene TRBV29-1; D not resolved. Trimming pared 4 bases from V and 3 bases from J, leaving 7 bases between. This CDR3 has 12 residues. In germline, CDR1 is SQVTM, CDR2 ANQGSEA. The CDR3 protein is CSVGQSNQPQHF. The DNA for the CDR3 is TGCAGCGTTGGTCAGTCCAATCAGCCCCAGCATTTT.

In this sample, this clone turned up a few times. The rearrangement joins TRBV28 to TRBJ2-6; D call uncertain. The CDR3 loop spans 15 amino acids. V dropped 7 bases and J dropped 0 bases, with 10 bases sitting between them. Germline V gene sequence: CDR1 MDHEN, CDR2 SYDVKM. The CDR3 is CASKGASSGANVLTF. In DNA, the CDR3 is TGTGCCAGCAAAGGAGCTAGCTCTGGGGCCAACGTCCTGACTTTC.

This rearrangement joins TRBV5-4 to TRBJ1-1; TRBD1 aligns across 10 bases. The CDR3 length is 15 residues. CDR1 and CDR2 from the germline V gene are SGHNT and YYREEE (reference sequence). V shed 4 bases and J 4 bases; nucleotides not matched to a gene: 7. The CDR3 DNA reads TGTGCCAGCAGCCTCCCGACAGGGGGCCTCACTGAAGCTTTCTTT. The encoded protein is CASSLPTGGLTEAFF. Full variable domain (rest looked up from reference TRBV5-4 and TRBJ1-1): ETGVTQSPTHLIKTRGQQVTLRCSSQSGHNTVSWYQQALGQGPQFIFQYYREEENGRGNFPPRFSGLQFPNYSSELNVNALELDDSALYLCASSLPTGGLTEAFFGQGTRLTVV.

The gene calls are TRBV18 and TRBJ1-1, with a possible D match to TRBD1 (5 bases). Trimming removed 2 bases from V and 0 bases from J, with 16 bases in between. CDR1 and CDR2 (germline): KGHSH, LQKENI. This CDR3 contains 17 residues. This CDR3 reads CASSPNLIQVLNTEAFF. The CDR3 nucleotides read TGTGCCAGCTCACCAAACCTAATACAGGTCCTGAACACTGAAGCTTTCTTT.

This chain links TRBV28 with TRBJ1-2; 9 nucleotides agree with TRBD1. This CDR3 comprises 15 residues. With V trimmed by 6 bases and J by 8 bases, 13 bases remained unmatched. CDR1 and CDR2 from the germline V gene are MDHEN and SYDVKM. Here the CDR3 reads CASSQPQGALGGYTF. The CDR3 DNA sequence: TGTGCCAGCAGCCAACCACAGGGGGCCTTGGGGGGCTACACCTTC.

The chain uses TRBV30 and TRBJ2-7, with D perhaps matching TRBD1 (6 bases). CDR3 length: 14 residues. CDR1 and CDR2 (germline): GTSNPN, SVGIG (reference sequence). The V gene lost 6 bases and the J gene lost 3 bases, with 18 bases spanning the gap. The CDR3 is CACRDQGINYEQYF. DNA of the CDR3: TGTGCCTGCAGGGATCAGGGGATAAACTACGAGCAGTACTTC.

The chain recombines TRBV30 with TRBJ1-2; TRBD1 agrees at 7 bases. CDR3 size: 13 residues. The germline CDR1 and CDR2 sequences are GTSNPN and SVGIG (reference sequence). With 5 bases clipped from V and 9 bases from J, the junction kept 12 bases outside the gene matches. CDR3: CAWEPTGFISYTF. Here the CDR3 DNA reads TGTGCCTGGGAACCGACAGGGTTCATTAGCTACACCTTC.